This entry describes one T cell receptor (beta chain). Original data processing: Estimation of nucleated cell counts relied on the amplification of reference gene primers. The table came from immunoSEQ multiplex PCR; TCRdb's copy has only in-frame clones and leaves some out. From that table come the V and J calls and clone size; the DNA was used to work out D and trimming. The sample includes some 85,000 clones, about four fifths seen only once; the top ten take 6.3%. Trimming took off 4 bases at V and 4 bases at J, with 13 bases between the two ends. Germline lookup yields CDR1 SGHDN and CDR2 FVKESK. The CDR3 contains 14 residues. The data stem from a study of blood T cell repertoires in COVID-19. Whole-study context: Donors in the United States, Italy and Spain gave samples during acute or convalescent COVID-19.

The V and J genes are TRBV14 and TRBJ1-2, with D perhaps TRBD1 (5 bases). The specimen was peripheral blood. This clonotype originated in a man between 70 and 80 years old with COVID-19, enrolled during active disease. CDR3 nucleotides: TGTGCCAGCAGCCTCCAAGGGGTCGGCTATGGCTACACCTTC. Protein product: CASSLQGVGYGYTF.